The next 2 T cell receptor beta chains were all read from a single sample in a study of response to subunit inactivated influenza vaccine. TCRdb independently ran MiXCR on the RT-PCR reads; one entry per CDR3 protein. The repertoire has 150,000 to 200,000 distinct CDR3 sequences, over 9.5% of them found once; the top ten carry 25% to 30%. The same data also went into a second study, on T cells expressing NK-cell markers. As that study records: Template switching by 5'RACE with UMIs generated the TCR beta cDNA.

The source was CD8+ T cells sorted from PBMCs, collected 11 to 12 days after vaccination. The receptors stem from a man aged 45-65 years who received an inactivated influenza vaccine.

This clonotype was observed at least ten times. The V call is TRBV6-2 or TRBV6-3, the J call TRBJ2-7; D not resolved. The CDR3 extends over 10 amino acids. Germline loops: CDR1 MNHEY, CDR2 SVGEGT. V lost 5 bases and J lost 3, with 2 bases in between. Written as DNA, the CDR3 is TGTGCCAGCAGTGACTACGAGCAGTACTTC. This sequence encodes CASSDYEQYF.

This clonotype was detected only a few times. The rearrangement links TRBV13 to TRBJ2-1, with 9 positions matching TRBD2. The CDR3 is 17 amino acids. The V segment lost 1 base and the J segment 7 bases; nucleotides outside the gene matches: 11. Germline values: CDR1 PRHDT, CDR2 FYEKMQ (reference sequence). The CDR3 protein is CASSLEWGLAGTNEQFF. The CDR3 nucleotides read TGTGCCAGCAGCTTAGAGTGGGGTCTAGCGGGGACTAATGAGCAGTTCTTC.